This T cell receptor beta chain is drawn from a study of neoadjuvant anti-PD-1 for oral cavity cancer. V was pared by 0 bases and J by 1 base, with 2 bases of the junction left unmatched. Germline V gene sequence: CDR1 SGHRS, CDR2 YFSETQ. The CDR3 loop spans 16 amino acids. Time point specified: after neoadjuvant nivolumab, at surgical resection. The table came from immunoSEQ multiplex PCR; TCRdb's copy has only in-frame clones and leaves some out. The data show approximately 37,000 clones, over 30% seen once. The chain has TRBV5-1 and TRBJ2-3, with 10 bases that match TRBD2. The source of this sequence is a person between 35 and 79 years old with oral cavity squamous cell carcinoma. Here the sequenced sample was tumor tissue, taken after nivolumab (anti-PD-1) treatment. The CDR3 DNA sequence: TGCGCCAGCAGCTTGGGTGGGACTAGCGGCACAGATACGCAGTATTTT. It codes for CASSLGGTSGTDTQYF. The full variable domain, its missing parts supplied by reference TRBV5-1 and TRBJ2-3, is KAGVTQTPRYLIKTRGQQVTLSCSPISGHRSVSWYQQTPGQGLQFLFEYFSETQRNKGNFPGRFSGRQFSNSRSEMNVSTLELGDSALYLCASSLGGTSGTDTQYFGPGTRLTVL.